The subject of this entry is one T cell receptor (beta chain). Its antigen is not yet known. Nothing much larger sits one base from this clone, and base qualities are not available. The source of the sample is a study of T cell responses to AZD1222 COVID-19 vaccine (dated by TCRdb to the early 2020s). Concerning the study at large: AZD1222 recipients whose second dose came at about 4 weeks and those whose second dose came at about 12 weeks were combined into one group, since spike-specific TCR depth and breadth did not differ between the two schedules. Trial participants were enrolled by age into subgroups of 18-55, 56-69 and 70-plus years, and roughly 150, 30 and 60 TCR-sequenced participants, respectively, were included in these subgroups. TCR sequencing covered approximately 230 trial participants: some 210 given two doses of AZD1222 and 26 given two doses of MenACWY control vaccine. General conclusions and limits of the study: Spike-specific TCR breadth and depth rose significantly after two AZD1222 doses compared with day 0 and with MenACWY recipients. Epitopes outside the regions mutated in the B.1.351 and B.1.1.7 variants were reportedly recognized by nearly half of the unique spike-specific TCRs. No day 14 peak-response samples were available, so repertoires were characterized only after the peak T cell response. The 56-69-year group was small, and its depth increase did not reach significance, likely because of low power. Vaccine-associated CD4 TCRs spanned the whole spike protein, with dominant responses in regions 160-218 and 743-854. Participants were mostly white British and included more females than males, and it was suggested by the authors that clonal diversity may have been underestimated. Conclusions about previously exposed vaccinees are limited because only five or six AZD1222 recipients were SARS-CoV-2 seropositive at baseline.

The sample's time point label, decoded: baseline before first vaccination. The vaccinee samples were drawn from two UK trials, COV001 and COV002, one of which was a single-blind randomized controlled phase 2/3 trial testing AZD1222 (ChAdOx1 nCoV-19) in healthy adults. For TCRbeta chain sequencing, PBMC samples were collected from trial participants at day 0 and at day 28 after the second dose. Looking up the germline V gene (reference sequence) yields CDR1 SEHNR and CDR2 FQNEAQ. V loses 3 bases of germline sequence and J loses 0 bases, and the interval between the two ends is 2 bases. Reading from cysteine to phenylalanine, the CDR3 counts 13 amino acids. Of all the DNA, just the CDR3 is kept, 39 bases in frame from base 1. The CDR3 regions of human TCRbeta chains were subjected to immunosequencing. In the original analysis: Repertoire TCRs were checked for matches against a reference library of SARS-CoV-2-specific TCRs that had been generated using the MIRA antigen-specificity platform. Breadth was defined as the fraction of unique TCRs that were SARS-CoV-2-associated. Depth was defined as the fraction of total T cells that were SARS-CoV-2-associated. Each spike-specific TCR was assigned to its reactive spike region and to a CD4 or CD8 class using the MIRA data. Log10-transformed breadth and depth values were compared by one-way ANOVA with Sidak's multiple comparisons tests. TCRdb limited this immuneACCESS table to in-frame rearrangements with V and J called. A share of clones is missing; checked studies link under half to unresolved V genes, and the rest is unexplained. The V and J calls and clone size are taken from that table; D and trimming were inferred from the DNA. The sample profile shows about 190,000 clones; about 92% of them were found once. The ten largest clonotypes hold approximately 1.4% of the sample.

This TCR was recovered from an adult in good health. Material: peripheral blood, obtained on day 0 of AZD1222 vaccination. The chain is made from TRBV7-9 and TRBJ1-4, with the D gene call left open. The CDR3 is CASSFATNEKLFF. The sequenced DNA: TGTGCCAGCAGCTTTGCAACTAATGAAAAACTGTTTTTT.